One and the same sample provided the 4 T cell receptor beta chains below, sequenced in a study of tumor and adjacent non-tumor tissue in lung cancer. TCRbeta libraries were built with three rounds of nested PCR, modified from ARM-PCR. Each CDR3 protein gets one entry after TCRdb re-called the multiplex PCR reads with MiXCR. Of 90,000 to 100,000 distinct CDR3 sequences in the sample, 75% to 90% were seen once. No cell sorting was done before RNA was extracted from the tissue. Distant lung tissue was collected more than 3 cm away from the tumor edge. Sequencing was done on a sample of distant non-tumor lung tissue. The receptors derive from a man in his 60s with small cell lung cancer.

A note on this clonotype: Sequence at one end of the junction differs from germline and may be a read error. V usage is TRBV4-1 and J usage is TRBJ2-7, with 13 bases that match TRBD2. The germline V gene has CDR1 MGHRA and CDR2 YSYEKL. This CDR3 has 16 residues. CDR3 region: CSSSPELAGGPGEQYF. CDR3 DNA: TGTTCCAGCAGCCCTGAACTAGCGGGAGGGCCCGGTGAGCAATACTTC.

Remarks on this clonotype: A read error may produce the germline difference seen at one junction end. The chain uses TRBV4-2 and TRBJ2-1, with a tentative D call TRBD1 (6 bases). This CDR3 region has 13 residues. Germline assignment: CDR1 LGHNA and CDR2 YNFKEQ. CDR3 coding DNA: TGTGTCAGCAGCTATGTAGCAGGGGATGAGCAGTTCTTC. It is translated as CVSSYVAGDEQFF.

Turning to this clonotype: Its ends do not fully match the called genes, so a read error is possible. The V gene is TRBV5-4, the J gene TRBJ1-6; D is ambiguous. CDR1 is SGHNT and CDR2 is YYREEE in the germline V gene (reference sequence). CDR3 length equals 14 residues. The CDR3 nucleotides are TGTACCAGCAGTTTGGACCCTGAGGGCTCACCCCTCCACTTT. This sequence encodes CTSSLDPEGSPLHF.

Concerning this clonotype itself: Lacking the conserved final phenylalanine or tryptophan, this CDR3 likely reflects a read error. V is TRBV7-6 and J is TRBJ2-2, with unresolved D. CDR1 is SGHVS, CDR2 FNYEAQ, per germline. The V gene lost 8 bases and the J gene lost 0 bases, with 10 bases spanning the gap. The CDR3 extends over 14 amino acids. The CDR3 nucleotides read TGTGCCAGCCGTCCAGCTTCGAACACCGGGGAGCTGTTTCTT. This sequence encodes CASRPASNTGELFL.